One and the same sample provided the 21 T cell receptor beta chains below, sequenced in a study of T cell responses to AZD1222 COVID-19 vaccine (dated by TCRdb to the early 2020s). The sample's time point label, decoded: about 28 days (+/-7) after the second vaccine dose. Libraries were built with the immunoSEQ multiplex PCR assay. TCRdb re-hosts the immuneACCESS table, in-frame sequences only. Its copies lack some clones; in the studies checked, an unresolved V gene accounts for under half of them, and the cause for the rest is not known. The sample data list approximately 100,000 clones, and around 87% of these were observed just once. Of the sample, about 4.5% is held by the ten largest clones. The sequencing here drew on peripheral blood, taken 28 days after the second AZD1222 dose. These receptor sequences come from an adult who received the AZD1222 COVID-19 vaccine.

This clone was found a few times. The CDR3, as DNA: TGTGCCAGCAGTGACCTAAGGGGGCGTTATGAAAAACTGTTTTTT. Translation: CASSDLRGRYEKLFF. The V gene is TRBV6-1, the J gene TRBJ1-4; 7 positions agree with TRBD1. Germline V gene sequence: CDR1 MNHNS, CDR2 SASEGT. The CDR3 has 15 amino acids. V shed 3 bases, J shed 6 bases, and the junction held 7 bases outside the gene matches.

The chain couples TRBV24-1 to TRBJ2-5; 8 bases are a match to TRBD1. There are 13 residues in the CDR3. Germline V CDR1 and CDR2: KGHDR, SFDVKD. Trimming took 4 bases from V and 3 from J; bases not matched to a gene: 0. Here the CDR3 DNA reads TGTGCCACCAGTGAGACAGGGGAAGAGACCCAGTACTTC. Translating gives CATSETGEETQYF.

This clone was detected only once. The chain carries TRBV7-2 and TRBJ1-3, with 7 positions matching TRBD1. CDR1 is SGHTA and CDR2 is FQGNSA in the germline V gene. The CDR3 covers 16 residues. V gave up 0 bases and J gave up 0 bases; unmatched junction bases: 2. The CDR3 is CASSLAGQTSGNTIYF. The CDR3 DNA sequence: TGTGCCAGCAGCTTAGCGGGACAGACCTCTGGAAACACCATATATTTT.

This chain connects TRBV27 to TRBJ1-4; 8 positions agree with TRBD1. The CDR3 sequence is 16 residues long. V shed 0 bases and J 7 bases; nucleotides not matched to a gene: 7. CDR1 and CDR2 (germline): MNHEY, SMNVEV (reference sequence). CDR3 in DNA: TGTGCCAGCAGTTTATCGGGCTGGACAGGGAGTGAAAAACTGTTTTTT. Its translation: CASSLSGWTGSEKLFF.

The DNA for the CDR3 is TGTGCCAGCAGCTTAACCCTCGGCTTACAGCAAACCGGGGAGCTGTTTTTT. It translates to CASSLTLGLQQTGELFF. The chain combines TRBV7-3 with TRBJ2-2; no clear D gene. Trimming removed 0 bases from V and 5 bases from J, with 16 bases in between. Per germline, CDR1 SGHTA and CDR2 FQGTGA. The CDR3 consists of 17 residues. The whole variable domain, remainder taken from reference TRBV7-3 and TRBJ2-2, is GAGVSQTPSNKVTEKGKYVELRCDPISGHTALYWYRQSLGQGPEFLIYFQGTGAADDSGLPNDRFFAVRPEGSVSTLKIQRTERGDSAVYLCASSLTLGLQQTGELFFGEGSRLTVL.

The CDR3 protein is CASSQDLVGGLTYEQYF. The CDR3 DNA sequence: TGTGCCAGCAGCCAAGATTTGGTTGGCGGGTTGACCTACGAGCAGTACTTC. J is TRBJ2-7 and V is TRBV4-2; D might be TRBD2 (5 bases). The V and J ends lost 0 bases and 2 bases respectively, with 17 bases between them. This CDR3 comprises 17 residues. Germline values: CDR1 LGHNA, CDR2 YNFKEQ.

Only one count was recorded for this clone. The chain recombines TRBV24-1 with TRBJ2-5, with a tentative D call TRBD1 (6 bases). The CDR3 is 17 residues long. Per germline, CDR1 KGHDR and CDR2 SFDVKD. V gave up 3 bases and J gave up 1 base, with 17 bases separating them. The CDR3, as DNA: TGTGCCACCAGTGATCCTAGGGGTGGCAGGGGCCAAGAGACCCAGTACTTC. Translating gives CATSDPRGGRGQETQYF.

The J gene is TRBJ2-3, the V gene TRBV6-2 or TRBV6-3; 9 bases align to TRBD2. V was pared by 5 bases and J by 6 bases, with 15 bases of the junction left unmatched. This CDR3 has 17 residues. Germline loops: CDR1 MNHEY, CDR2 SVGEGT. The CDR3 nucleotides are TGTGCCAGCAGTACCTATGTAGCGGGAGATGATATGGATACGCAGTATTTT. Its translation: CASSTYVAGDDMDTQYF.

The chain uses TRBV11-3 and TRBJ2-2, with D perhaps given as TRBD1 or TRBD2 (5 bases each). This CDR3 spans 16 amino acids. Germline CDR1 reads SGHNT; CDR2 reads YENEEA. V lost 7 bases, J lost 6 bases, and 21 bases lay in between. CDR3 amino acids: CASTSGTDFKSGELFF. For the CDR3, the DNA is TGTGCCAGCACCTCCGGGACGGACTTTAAATCCGGGGAGCTGTTTTTT.

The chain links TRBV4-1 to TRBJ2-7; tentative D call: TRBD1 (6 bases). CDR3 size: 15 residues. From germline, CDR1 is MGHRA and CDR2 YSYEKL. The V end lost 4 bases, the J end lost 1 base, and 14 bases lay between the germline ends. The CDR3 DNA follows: TGCGCCAGCAGCCCGACAGGTTCTACGTCCTACGAGCAGTACTTC. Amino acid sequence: CASSPTGSTSYEQYF.

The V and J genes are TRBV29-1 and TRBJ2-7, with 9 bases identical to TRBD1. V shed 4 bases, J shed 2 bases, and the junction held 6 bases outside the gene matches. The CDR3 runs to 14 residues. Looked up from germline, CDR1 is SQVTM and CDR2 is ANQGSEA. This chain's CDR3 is CSVAAGTGPYEQYF. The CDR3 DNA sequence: TGCAGCGTTGCCGCGGGGACAGGGCCCTACGAGCAGTACTTC.

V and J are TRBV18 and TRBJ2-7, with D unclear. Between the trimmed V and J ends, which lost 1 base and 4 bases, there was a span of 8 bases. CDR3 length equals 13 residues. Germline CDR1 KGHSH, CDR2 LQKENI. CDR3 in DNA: TGTGCCAGCTCACCACAGGGTAGATACGAGCAGTACTTC. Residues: CASSPQGRYEQYF.

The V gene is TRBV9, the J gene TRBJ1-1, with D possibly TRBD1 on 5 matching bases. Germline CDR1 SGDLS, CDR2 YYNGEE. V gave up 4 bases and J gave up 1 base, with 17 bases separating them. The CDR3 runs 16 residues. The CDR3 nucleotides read TGTGCCAGCAGCCCGCTGGGAGGGGTGGGGAACACTGAAGCTTTCTTT. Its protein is CASSPLGGVGNTEAFF.

The CDR3 DNA follows: TGTGCCAGCAGCGCAGGGGTCACATCTGGAAACACCATATATTTT. Translating gives CASSAGVTSGNTIYF. The gene calls are TRBV5-4 and TRBJ1-3; TRBD1 is a possible D gene (6 bases). Germline loops: CDR1 SGHNT, CDR2 YYREEE (reference sequence). This CDR3 comprises 15 residues. V dropped 4 bases and J dropped 1 base, with 12 bases sitting between them.

The CDR3 nucleotides read TGCGCCAGCAGTCCCACAGGGACACCTGATGGCTACACCTTC. Translation: CASSPTGTPDGYTF. The chain carries TRBV5-1 and TRBJ1-2, with a possible D match to TRBD1 (6 bases). CDR1 is SGHRS, CDR2 YFSETQ, per germline. Trimming shortened V by 5 bases and J by 6 bases, and 17 bases separated the two germline ends. The CDR3 totals 14 residues.

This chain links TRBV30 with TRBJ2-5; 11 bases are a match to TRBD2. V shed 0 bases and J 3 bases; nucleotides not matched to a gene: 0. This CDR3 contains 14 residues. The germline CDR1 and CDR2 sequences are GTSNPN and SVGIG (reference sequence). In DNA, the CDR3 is TGTGCCTGGAGTGTGGGACTAGCGGAAGAGACCCAGTACTTC. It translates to CAWSVGLAEETQYF.

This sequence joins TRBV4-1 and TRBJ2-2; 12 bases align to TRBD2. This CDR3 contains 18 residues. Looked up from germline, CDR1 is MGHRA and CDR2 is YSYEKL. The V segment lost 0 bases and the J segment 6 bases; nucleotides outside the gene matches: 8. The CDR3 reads CASSQELAGGVEAGELFF. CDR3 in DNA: TGCGCCAGCAGCCAAGAACTAGCGGGAGGAGTAGAGGCCGGGGAGCTGTTTTTT.

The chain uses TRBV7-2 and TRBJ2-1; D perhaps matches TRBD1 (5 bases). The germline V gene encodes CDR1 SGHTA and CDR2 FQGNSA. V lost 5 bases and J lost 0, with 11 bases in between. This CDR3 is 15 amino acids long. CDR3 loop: CASSLQVSSYNEQFF. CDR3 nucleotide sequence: TGTGCCAGCAGCCTACAGGTGAGCTCCTACAATGAGCAGTTCTTC. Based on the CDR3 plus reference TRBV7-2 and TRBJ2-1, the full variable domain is GAGVSQSPSNKVTEKGKDVELRCDPISGHTALYWYRQSLGQGLEFLIYFQGNSAPDKSGLPSDRFSAERTGGSVSTLTIQRTQQEDSAVYLCASSLQVSSYNEQFFGPGTRLTVL.

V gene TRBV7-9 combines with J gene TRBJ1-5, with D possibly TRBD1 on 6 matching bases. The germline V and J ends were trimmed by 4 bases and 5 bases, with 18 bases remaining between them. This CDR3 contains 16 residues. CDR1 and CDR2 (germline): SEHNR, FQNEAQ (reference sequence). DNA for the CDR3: TGTGCCAGCAGCTATAATAGGGGGGCTGCAGATCAGCCCCAGCATTTT. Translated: CASSYNRGAADQPQHF. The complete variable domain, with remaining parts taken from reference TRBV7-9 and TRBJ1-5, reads DTGVSQNPRHKITKRGQNVTFRCDPISEHNRLYWYRQTLGQGPEFLTYFQNEAQLEKSRLLSDRFSAERPKGSFSTLEIQRTEQGDSAMYLCASSYNRGAADQPQHFGDGTRLSIL.

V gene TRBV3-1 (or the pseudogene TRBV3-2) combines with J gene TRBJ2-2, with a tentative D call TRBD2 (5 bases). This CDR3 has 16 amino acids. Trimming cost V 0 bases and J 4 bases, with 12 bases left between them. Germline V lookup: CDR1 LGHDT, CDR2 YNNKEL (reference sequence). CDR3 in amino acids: CASSQELRAITGELFF. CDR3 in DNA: TGTGCCAGCAGCCAAGAATTGAGGGCCATCACCGGGGAGCTGTTTTTT.

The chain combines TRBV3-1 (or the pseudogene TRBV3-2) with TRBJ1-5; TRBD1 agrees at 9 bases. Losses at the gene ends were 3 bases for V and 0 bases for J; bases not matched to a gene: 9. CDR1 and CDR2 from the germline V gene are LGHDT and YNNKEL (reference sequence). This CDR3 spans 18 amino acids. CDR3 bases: TGTGCCAGCAGCCACCCACCTGGGGACAGGGATAGCAATCAGCCCCAGCATTTT. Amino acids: CASSHPPGDRDSNQPQHF.